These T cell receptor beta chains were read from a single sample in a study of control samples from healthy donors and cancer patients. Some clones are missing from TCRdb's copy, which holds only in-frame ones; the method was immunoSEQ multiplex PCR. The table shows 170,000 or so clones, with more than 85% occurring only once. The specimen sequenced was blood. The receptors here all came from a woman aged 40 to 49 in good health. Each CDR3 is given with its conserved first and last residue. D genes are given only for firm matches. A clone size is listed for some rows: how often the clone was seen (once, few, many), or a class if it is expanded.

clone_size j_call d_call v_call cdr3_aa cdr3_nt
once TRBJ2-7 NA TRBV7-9 CASSLGLAGYEQYF TGTGCCAGCAGCTTAGGGCTAGCCGGCTACGAGCAGTACTTC
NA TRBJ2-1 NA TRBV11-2 CASSFQGNYNEQFF TGTGCCAGCAGCTTTCAGGGGAATTACAATGAGCAGTTCTTC
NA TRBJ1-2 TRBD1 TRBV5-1 CASSLATGGSVSGYTF TGCGCCAGCAGCTTGGCGACAGGGGGCTCCGTTTCTGGCTACACCTTC
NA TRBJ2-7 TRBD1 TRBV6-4 CASSPGTGVGEQYF TGTGCCAGCAGCCCCGGGACAGGGGTGGGCGAGCAGTACTTC
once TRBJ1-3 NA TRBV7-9 CASSFHSGNTIYF TGTGCCAGCAGCTTCCACTCTGGAAACACCATATATTTT
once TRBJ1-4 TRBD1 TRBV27 CASRNQGGNGKLFF TGTGCCAGCAGGAATCAGGGGGGGAACGGAAAACTGTTTTTT
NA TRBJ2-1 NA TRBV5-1 CASSLQHSAYNEQFF TGCGCCAGCAGCCTGCAGCACTCGGCCTACAATGAGCAGTTCTTC
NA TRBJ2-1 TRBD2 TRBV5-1 CASSSTSGGPNEQFF TGCGCCAGCAGCTCTACTAGCGGGGGTCCCAATGAGCAGTTCTTC
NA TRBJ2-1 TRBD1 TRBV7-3 CASSSGGGEQFF TGTGCCAGCAGCTCAGGGGGTGGTGAGCAGTTCTTC
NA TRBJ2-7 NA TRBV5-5 CASSLIGGAEQYF TGTGCCAGCAGCTTGATTGGGGGGGCCGAGCAGTACTTC
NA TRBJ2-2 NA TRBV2 CASSEWDTGELFF TGTGCCAGCAGTGAATGGGACACCGGGGAGCTGTTTTTT
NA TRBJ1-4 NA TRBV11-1 CASSSATRANEKLFF TGTGCCAGCAGCTCAGCGACACGAGCTAATGAAAAACTGTTTTTT
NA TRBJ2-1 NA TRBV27 CASSLPAGPPFF TGTGCCAGCAGTCTCCCTGCGGGCCCCCCGTTCTTC
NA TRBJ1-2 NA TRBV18 CATAPSEALIYGYTF TGTGCCACCGCCCCCTCTGAGGCCCTTATCTATGGCTACACCTTC
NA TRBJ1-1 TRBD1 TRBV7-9 CASSSDRGGVTEAFF TGTGCCAGCAGCTCAGACAGGGGTGGGGTCACTGAAGCTTTCTTT
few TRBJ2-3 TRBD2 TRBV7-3 CASAPSGGPADTQYF TGTGCCAGCGCTCCTAGCGGGGGGCCCGCAGATACGCAGTATTTT
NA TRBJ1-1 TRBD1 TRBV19 CASSIDLGTGTTSGTEAFF TGTGCCAGTAGTATAGATCTAGGGACAGGGACCACCAGTGGCACTGAAGCTTTCTTT
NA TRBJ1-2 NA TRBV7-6 CASSPEVGVGYTF TGTGCCAGCAGCCCTGAGGTGGGGGTTGGCTACACCTTC
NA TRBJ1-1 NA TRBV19 CASSIGLLGAEAFF TGTGCCAGTAGTATAGGACTCCTCGGGGCTGAAGCTTTCTTT
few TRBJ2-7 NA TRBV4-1 CASSQGGEGHYEQYF TGCGCCAGCAGCCAAGGAGGTGAGGGGCACTACGAGCAGTACTTC
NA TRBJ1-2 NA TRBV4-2 CASGPRNYGYTF TGTGCCAGCGGACCGAGAAACTATGGCTACACCTTC
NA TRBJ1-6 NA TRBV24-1 CATSRTRTGPNSPLHF TGTGCCACCAGTCGAACTAGAACAGGGCCTAATTCACCCCTCCACTTT
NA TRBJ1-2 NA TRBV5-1 CASSLGVWEEGYTF TGCGCCAGCAGCTTGGGAGTGTGGGAGGAAGGCTACACCTTC
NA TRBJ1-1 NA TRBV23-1 CASSQSQGPMNTEAFF TGCGCCAGCAGTCAATCACAGGGACCTATGAACACTGAAGCTTTCTTT
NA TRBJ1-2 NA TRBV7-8 CASSLKRREVSFYGYTF TGTGCCAGCAGCCTGAAAAGGAGGGAGGTCTCCTTCTATGGCTACACCTTC
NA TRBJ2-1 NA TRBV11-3 CASSLVGGGSYNEQFF TGTGCCAGCAGCTTAGTTGGTGGGGGCTCCTACAATGAGCAGTTCTTC
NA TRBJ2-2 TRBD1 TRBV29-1 CSARGTVSTGELFF TGCAGCGCGAGGGGGACAGTGTCCACCGGGGAGCTGTTTTTT
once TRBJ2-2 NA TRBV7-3 CASSLRPGAESTTGELFF TGTGCCAGCAGCTTAAGGCCAGGGGCGGAATCGACCACCGGGGAGCTGTTTTTT
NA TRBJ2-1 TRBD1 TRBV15 CATSRGGGQGQGAYNEQFF TGTGCCACCAGCAGAGGAGGCGGGCAGGGACAGGGGGCCTACAATGAGCAGTTCTTC
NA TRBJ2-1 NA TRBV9 CASSVSGSYNEQFF TGTGCCAGCAGCGTATCTGGCTCCTACAATGAGCAGTTCTTC
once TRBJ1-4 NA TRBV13 CASSPRRATNEKLFF TGTGCCAGCAGCCCCCGGAGGGCAACTAATGAAAAACTGTTTTTT
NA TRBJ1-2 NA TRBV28 CASSDHTGNYGYTF TGTGCCAGCAGTGATCACACAGGGAACTATGGCTACACCTTC
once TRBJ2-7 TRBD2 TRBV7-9 CASSLDSLAGRAKAYEQYF TGTGCCAGCAGCTTAGATTCGCTAGCGGGGCGAGCTAAGGCCTACGAGCAGTACTTC
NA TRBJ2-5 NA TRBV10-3 CAISEFGETQYF TGTGCCATCAGTGAGTTCGGGGAGACCCAGTACTTC
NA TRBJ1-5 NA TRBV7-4 CASSLTGWKPQHF TGTGCCAGCAGTCTCACAGGTTGGAAGCCCCAGCATTTT
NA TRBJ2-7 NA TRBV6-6 CASSRLGSRGDSYEQYF TGTGCCAGCAGTCGACTAGGGAGCCGTGGGGACTCCTACGAGCAGTACTTC
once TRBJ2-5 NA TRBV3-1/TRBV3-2 CASSQDLAEETQYF TGTGCCAGCAGCCAAGATCTGGCGGAAGAGACCCAGTACTTC
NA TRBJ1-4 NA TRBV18 CASSLRRQSNIEMAGDEKLFF TGTGCCAGCTCTCTCCGCAGGCAGAGTAATATCGAGATGGCTGGAGATGAAAAACTGTTTTTT
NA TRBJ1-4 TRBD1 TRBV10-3 CAIRGQNEKLFF TGTGCCATACGGGGACAGAATGAAAAACTGTTTTTT
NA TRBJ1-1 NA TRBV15 CATSRGGRSNTEAFF TGTGCCACCAGCAGAGGGGGAAGATCGAACACTGAAGCTTTCTTT
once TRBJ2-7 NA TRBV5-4 CASSLRESYEQYF TGTGCCAGCAGCCTGAGGGAGTCCTACGAGCAGTACTTC
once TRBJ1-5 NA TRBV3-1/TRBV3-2 CASSLGRGNQPQHF TGTGCCAGCAGCCTCGGCCGCGGCAATCAGCCCCAGCATTTT
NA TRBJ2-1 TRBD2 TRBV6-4 CASSPGAGDYNEQFF TGTGCCAGCAGCCCCGGAGCGGGGGATTACAATGAGCAGTTCTTC
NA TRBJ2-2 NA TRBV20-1 CSASSQSAGTGELFF TGCAGTGCTAGTAGCCAGTCAGCGGGCACCGGGGAGCTGTTTTTT
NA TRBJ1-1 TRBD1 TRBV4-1 CASSHRQGTEAFF TGCGCCAGCAGCCATAGACAGGGCACTGAAGCTTTCTTT
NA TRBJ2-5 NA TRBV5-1 CASSFNLETQYF TGCGCCAGCAGCTTCAACCTGGAGACCCAGTACTTC
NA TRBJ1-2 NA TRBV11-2 CASKSSGGENYGYTF TGTGCCAGCAAAAGTTCGGGGGGAGAAAACTATGGCTACACCTTC
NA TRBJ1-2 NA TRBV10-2 CASSESGRDGGYTF TGCGCCAGCAGTGAGTCTGGCAGGGACGGTGGCTACACCTTC
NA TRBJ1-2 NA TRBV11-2 CASSGQGSGYGYTF TGTGCCAGCAGTGGGCAGGGATCCGGCTATGGCTACACCTTC